Following are 6 T cell receptor beta chains from one sample sequenced in a study of molecular identifiers for immune sequencing clone quantification. TCRdb reprocessed the PCR reads with MiXCR, giving one entry per CDR3 protein. The repertoire holds about 510,000 distinct CDR3 sequences, with around 21% as singletons. Material: naive CD8+ T cells from blood, with Jurkat cell RNA spiked in. The sample's subset: FACS-sorted CD8+CD4-CCR7+CD45RA+ naive T cells. These receptors were collected from a human donor in good health. Some libraries in this study had Jurkat cell RNA spiked in.

The gene calls are TRBV7-9 and TRBJ2-5; 10 bases align to TRBD2. Germline-derived CDR1 and CDR2 are SEHNR and FQNEAQ (reference sequence). V was pared by 5 bases and J by 0 bases, with 3 bases of the junction left unmatched. This CDR3 has 15 amino acids. CDR3 region: CASSLGLADQETQYF. CDR3 sequence (DNA): TGTGCCAGCAGCCTCGGACTAGCGGACCAAGAGACCCAGTACTTC. Combining the CDR3 with reference TRBV7-9 and TRBJ2-5 gives the whole variable domain DTGVSQNPRHKITKRGQNVTFRCDPISEHNRLYWYRQTLGQGPEFLTYFQNEAQLEKSRLLSDRFSAERPKGSFSTLEIQRTEQGDSAMYLCASSLGLADQETQYFGPGTRLLVL.

This clonotype was seen a handful of times. This rearrangement joins TRBV6-1 to TRBJ1-5, with D perhaps TRBD1 (5 bases). The CDR3 covers 15 residues. Germline CDR1 is MNHNS and CDR2 is SASEGT. V dropped 10 bases and J dropped 4 bases, with 20 bases sitting between them. CDR3 nucleotide sequence: TGTGCCACCACCCTCCTGAGTGGGGGAAATCAGCCCCAGCATTTT. Its protein is CATTLLSGGNQPQHF.

V and J are TRBV20-1 and TRBJ2-1; 8 bases match TRBD2. Trimming took 1 base from V and 8 from J; bases not matched to a gene: 13. This CDR3 spans 16 amino acids. CDR1 is DFQATT, CDR2 SNEGSKA, per germline (reference sequence). Here the CDR3 DNA reads TGCAGTGCTAGAGCCTCGCCAGCGGGAGATACCGATGAGCAGTTCTTC. This encodes CSARASPAGDTDEQFF.

Worth noting for this clonotype: A much larger clone differs by one base, so this may be a read error. The chain recombines TRBV19 with TRBJ2-3; possibly TRBD2 for D (5 bases). The CDR3 sequence is 13 residues long. Germline assignment: CDR1 LNHDA and CDR2 SQIVND (reference sequence). Trimming cost V 7 bases and J 0 bases, with 8 bases left between them. In nucleotides, the CDR3 is TGTGCCAGTACCCGGACTAGCACAGATACGCAGTATTTT. Translation gives CASTRTSTDTQYF.

This clonotype has a single count. The rearrangement uses TRBV29-1 and TRBJ2-1; D is ambiguous. Trimming stripped 4 bases from V and 0 bases from J, with 10 bases between. CDR1 and CDR2 from the germline V gene are SQVTM and ANQGSEA. The CDR3 sequence is 14 residues long. CDR3 nucleotide sequence: TGCAGCGTTGCTCTGGCGTACTCCTACAATGAGCAGTTCTTC. Translated: CSVALAYSYNEQFF.

This clonotype showed up just a few times. J is TRBJ2-1 and V is TRBV18, with 7 bases fitting TRBD1. Unmatched junction bases numbered 10, after V lost 6 bases and J lost 8 bases. The length of the CDR3 is 14 residues. Germline loops: CDR1 KGHSH, CDR2 LQKENI. The CDR3 DNA is TGTGCCAGCTCCCCAACAGACAGGGTCGATGAGCAGTTCTTC. The encoded protein is CASSPTDRVDEQFF.